What follows is one T cell receptor (beta chain) and its context. The CDR3 is 18 residues long. Germline values: CDR1 MDHEN, CDR2 SYDVKM. The V gene lost 7 bases and the J gene lost 6 bases, with 25 bases spanning the gap. Profiling relied on immunoSEQ multiplex PCR, and the TCRdb table lists in-frame clones only, not all of them. The table includes 35,000 or so clones, roughly 93% detected once. This record comes from a study of T cell changes during pregnancy in multiple sclerosis. The receptor was derived from a female donor in good health, enrolled as a control in a pregnancy study. The sample was peripheral blood, taken in the second trimester of pregnancy. The chain uses TRBV28 and TRBJ1-6; no clear D gene. DNA for the CDR3: TGTGCCAGCACCCCTGGCGTTAATCCGTGGCGAGGTAATTCACCCCTCCACTTT. Protein: CASTPGVNPWRGNSPLHF.